The rows below give T cell receptor beta chains drawn from one sample of a study of cytomegalovirus exposure and HLA in healthy donors. Sequencing was performed with immunoSEQ multiplex PCR; in TCRdb, only in-frame clones are kept and a portion is missing. The sample consists of around 140,000 clones, 50% to 75% of them appearing once. The sequenced material came from PBMCs. The receptors originated from a woman aged 40 to 50 in good health and CMV-seronegative. Both conserved end residues are part of each CDR3. The D gene is left open where the match is weak. Part of the rows lack a size; the others show once, few, many or a class for expanded clones.

>NA|TRBJ2-7|TRBV30|NA
CAWRESGTYEQYF
TGTGCCTGGAGAGAATCGGGAACCTACGAGCAGTACTTC
>TRBD2|TRBJ2-5|TRBV5-5|once
CASSPAGGYQETQYF
TGTGCCAGCAGCCCAGCGGGGGGTTACCAAGAGACCCAGTACTTC
>NA|TRBJ2-1|TRBV9|NA
CASSVAPFTSEQFF
TGTGCCAGCAGCGTAGCTCCCTTTACTAGCGAGCAGTTCTTC
>TRBD2|TRBJ2-5|TRBV28|NA
CASSLLAGGQETQYF
TGTGCCAGCAGTTTATTAGCGGGGGGCCAAGAGACCCAGTACTTC
>NA|TRBJ2-7|TRBV7-9|NA
CASSPLGEQYF
TGTGCCAGCAGCCCCCTAGGAGAGCAGTACTTC
>NA|TRBJ2-2|TRBV19|NA
CASSPRQTGELFF
TGTGCCAGTAGTCCGCGACAGACCGGGGAGCTGTTTTTT
>TRBD1|TRBJ2-2|TRBV6-1|NA
CASSRDRATGELFF
TGTGCCAGTTCTCGGGACAGGGCCACCGGGGAGCTGTTTTTT
>NA|TRBJ2-3|TRBV6-1|NA
CASSEGQGWADTQYF
TGTGCCAGCAGTGAAGGGCAGGGTTGGGCAGATACGCAGTATTTT
>NA|TRBJ1-3|TRBV13|once
CASSSGYQGNTIYF
TGTGCCAGCAGCTCCGGTTATCAGGGGAACACCATATATTTT
>NA|TRBJ1-2|TRBV19|NA
CASSIQGGIYGYTF
TGTGCCAGTAGTATTCAGGGCGGCATCTATGGCTACACCTTC
>NA|TRBJ2-1|TRBV7-8|NA
CASSFPKDSYNEQFF
TGTGCCAGCAGCTTCCCCAAGGACAGCTACAATGAGCAGTTCTTC
>NA|TRBJ2-3|TRBV18|NA
CASSHEWGADTQYF
TGTGCCAGCTCACACGAGTGGGGCGCAGATACGCAGTATTTT
>TRBD1|TRBJ1-1|TRBV7-9|NA
CASSLGTGTGGLNTEAFF
TGTGCCAGCAGCTTAGGAACCGGGACAGGGGGTTTGAACACTGAAGCTTTCTTT
>NA|TRBJ1-2|TRBV4-1|few
CASSPQQGGEYAGYTF
TGCGCCAGCAGCCCCCAACAGGGAGGGGAGTATGCTGGCTACACCTTC
>TRBD1|TRBJ1-1|TRBV6-6|NA
CASSRGTGWTTEAFF
TGTGCCAGCAGTAGGGGGACAGGGTGGACCACTGAAGCTTTCTTT
>NA|TRBJ2-1|TRBV27|NA
CASSLSGLNSEQFF
TGTGCCAGCAGTTTATCTGGACTAAACAGTGAGCAGTTCTTC
>TRBD2|TRBJ2-2|TRBV27|NA
CASSFLAGGDTGELFF
TGTGCCAGCAGTTTCCTTGCGGGGGGGGACACCGGGGAGCTGTTTTTT
>NA|TRBJ1-4|TRBV7-9|NA
CASSPLGSTEKLFF
TGTGCCAGCAGCCCTCTCGGGAGTACCGAAAAACTGTTTTTT
>NA|TRBJ1-2|TRBV9|NA
CASSSRGSVQNYGYTF
TGTGCCAGCAGCTCTAGAGGGTCTGTGCAGAACTATGGCTACACCTTC
>TRBD1|TRBJ2-5|TRBV5-1|NA
CASSLGDRGTQETQYF
TGCGCCAGCAGCTTGGGGGACAGGGGGACCCAAGAGACCCAGTACTTC
>NA|TRBJ2-7|TRBV4-1|NA
CASSQGRWQRVRDEQYF
TGCGCCAGCAGCCAAGGTCGTTGGCAGCGGGTGAGGGACGAGCAGTACTTC
>TRBD1|TRBJ1-5|TRBV7-8|few
CASSPRVTGNQPQHF
TGTGCCAGCAGCCCAAGGGTGACAGGGAATCAGCCCCAGCATTTT
>NA|TRBJ1-1|TRBV9|NA
CASSVEGIGGRGRDTEAFF
TGTGCCAGCAGCGTAGAGGGTATCGGGGGACGGGGGAGGGACACTGAAGCTTTCTTT
>NA|TRBJ2-7|TRBV5-1|NA
CASKGEYEQYF
TGCGCCAGCAAGGGGGAATACGAGCAGTACTTC
>TRBD2|TRBJ2-7|TRBV29-1|few
CSVKRESYEQYF
TGCAGCGTTAAGCGGGAAAGCTACGAGCAGTACTTC
>NA|TRBJ1-5|TRBV29-1|NA
CSVEGGGGQPQHF
TGCAGCGTTGAAGGGGGAGGAGGTCAGCCCCAGCATTTT
>TRBD1|TRBJ2-1|TRBV2|NA
CAGGRQGAGNEQFF
TGTGCCGGGGGGAGACAGGGGGCTGGTAATGAGCAGTTCTTC
>TRBD1|TRBJ1-2|TRBV6-1|few
CAISAYGTGGWGYTF
TGTGCCATCTCAGCGTACGGGACAGGGGGCTGGGGCTACACCTTC
>TRBD1|TRBJ2-7|TRBV7-2|NA
CASSWDRDSEQYF
TGTGCCAGCAGCTGGGACAGGGACAGCGAGCAGTACTTC
>TRBD2|TRBJ2-5|TRBV7-2|NA
CASSLASGGRETQYF
TGTGCCAGCAGCTTAGCTAGCGGGGGGAGGGAGACCCAGTACTTC
>NA|TRBJ1-1|TRBV6-5|NA
CASTSLRGLVAFF
TGTGCCAGCACCAGCCTCAGAGGTTTAGTCGCTTTCTTT
>NA|TRBJ1-2|TRBV19|NA
CASSPDSLRSNYGYTF
TGTGCCAGTAGTCCGGACAGCCTTAGGTCTAACTATGGCTACACCTTC